This entry features one T cell receptor (beta chain) sequence. Its specificity is unknown. A deep-level run was used for the assay. Assay used: immunoSEQ multiplex PCR; TCRdb lists only in-frame clones, some missing. In the table there are about 470,000 clones, about 76% of which are singletons. The CDR3 length is 14 residues. Germline values: CDR1 KGHSH, CDR2 LQKENI. Trimming pared 2 bases from V and 5 bases from J, leaving 12 bases between. The record originates from a study of shared clonotypes between healthy human individuals. At the level of the study: Researchers drew samples from a couple of women and a few men aged 18 to 49.

General study results and limits: Donors were few, which limited the genetic and exposure-history diversity represented. Sampling covered blood only; tissue repertoires likely differ.

The clonotype originates from a woman between 35 and 50 years old in good health. Some clones in this sample may be carry-over from other donors' samples. The chain recombines TRBV18 with TRBJ1-1; TRBD1 is a possible D gene (5 bases). The sequenced sample consisted of PBMCs. CDR3 in amino acids: CASSPSREGTEAFF. DNA for the CDR3: TGTGCCAGCTCACCAAGCAGGGAGGGGACTGAAGCTTTCTTT. The full variable domain, with the rest looked up from reference TRBV18 and TRBJ1-1, is NAGVMQNPRHLVRRRGQEARLRCSPMKGHSHVYWYRQLPEEGLKFMVYLQKENIIDESGMPKERFSAEFPKEGPSILRIQQVVRGDSAAYFCASSPSREGTEAFFGQGTRLTVV.